This T cell receptor (beta chain) was profiled in a study of blood T cell repertoires in COVID-19. Study information: Some COVID-19 samples were acute and others convalescent; all came from the United States, Italy and Spain. Nucleic acid was either cDNA or gDNA, and it came from T cells, B-cell-depleted T cells, or PBMCs.

Original processing methods: The assay estimated nucleated cells by amplifying reference gene primers. Profiling relied on immunoSEQ multiplex PCR, and the TCRdb table lists in-frame clones only, not all of them. Clone size and V and J calls were adopted from that table, with D and trimming inferred from the DNA. The sample gives 150,000 to 250,000 clones, 70% to 85% of which show up once; approximately 7.2% is in the top ten. V was clipped by 4 bases and J by 13 bases, with 16 bases between them. The V gene's germline CDR1 is SGHAT and CDR2 FQDESV (reference sequence). The CDR3 consists of 12 residues.

The chain combines TRBV11-1 with TRBJ2-5; D perhaps matches TRBD2 (5 bases). Sequencing was carried out using peripheral blood. The origin of this receptor is a human donor with acute or convalescent COVID-19. The donor label of this sample is uncertain. The CDR3 loop reads CASSYSATAPYF. CDR3 coding DNA: TGTGCCAGCAGCTATAGCGCGACCGCCCCGTACTTC.